This TCR beta chain appears in the sequencing data of a study of blood T cell repertoires in COVID-19. Study at large: PBMCs, B-cell-depleted T cells, or T cells were the source of the cDNA or gDNA that made up the material.

This CDR3 region has 11 residues. With 5 bases removed from V and 9 bases from J, the gap between germline ends came to 9 bases. Germline V CDR1 and CDR2: SGHTA, FQGNSA. Original data processing: By means of reference gene primer amplification, nucleated cell counts were estimated. Method: immunoSEQ multiplex PCR; TCRdb's copy keeps in-frame clones and lacks some. That table is the source of V, J and clone size, and D and trimming were worked out from the DNA. The sample records 200,000 to 250,000 clones, roughly 84% being singletons. Everyone who took part was roughly 18 to 89 years old, and they came from 24 US areas. The study assigned cohorts using participant-reported clinical history.

The sample consisted of PBMCs or T cells enriched from blood (not recorded which). The genes are TRBV7-2 and TRBJ2-3; D not resolved. The TCR was taken from a woman aged 40 to 49 who had recovered from COVID-19. The CDR3 is CASSEEYTQYF. DNA of the CDR3: TGTGCCAGCAGCGAGGAGTACACGCAGTATTTT. Full variable domain (outside the CDR3, taken from reference TRBV7-2 and TRBJ2-3): GAGVSQSPSNKVTEKGKDVELRCDPISGHTALYWYRQSLGQGLEFLIYFQGNSAPDKSGLPSDRFSAERTGGSVSTLTIQRTQQEDSAVYLCASSEEYTQYFGPGTRLTVL.